This TCR beta chain originates from a study of T cells after yellow fever vaccination. Whole-study context: Preparing low-cell-number fractions relied on SMART-Seq v4 Ultra Low Input. Study-level points and caveats: Contaminating bulk clonotypes could be abundant in FACS-sorted repertoires. It was the secondary response that reached its peak faster, day 5 versus 15, but it was weaker.

Production of TCR cDNA was by 5'RACE template switching, which also added a universal primer site and UMIs. TCRdb itself ran the 5' RACE reads through MiXCR, one entry per CDR3 protein. This sample has about 630,000 distinct CDR3 sequences, with around 12% found just once. The CDR3 totals 14 residues. The trim removed 6 bases at V and 1 base at J, leaving 4 bases unmatched. Germline V gene sequence: CDR1 LGHDT, CDR2 YNNKEL (reference sequence). About this clonotype: The antigen is not known. This sequence may be a read error, since a much larger clone differs from it by one base.

This receptor was identified in a man between 25 and 39 years old who received the YFV17D yellow fever vaccine. The sample was PBMCs, taken on the day of the yellow fever booster vaccination. This chain connects TRBV3-1 to TRBJ2-3, with TRBD2 matching over 7 bases. The CDR3 reads CASRGRGGTDTQYF. Here the CDR3 DNA reads TGTGCCAGCAGAGGACGGGGGGGCACAGATACGCAGTATTTT.